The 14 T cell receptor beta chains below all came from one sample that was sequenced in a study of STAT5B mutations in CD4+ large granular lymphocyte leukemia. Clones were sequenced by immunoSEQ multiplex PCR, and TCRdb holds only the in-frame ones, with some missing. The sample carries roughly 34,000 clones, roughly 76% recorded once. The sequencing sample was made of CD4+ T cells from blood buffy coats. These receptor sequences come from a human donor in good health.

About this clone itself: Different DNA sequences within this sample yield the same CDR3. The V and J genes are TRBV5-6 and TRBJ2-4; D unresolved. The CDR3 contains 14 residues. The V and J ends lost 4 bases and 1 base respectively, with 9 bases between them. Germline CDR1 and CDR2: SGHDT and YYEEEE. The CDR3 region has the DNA TGTGCCAGCAGCCCCACCGGGGCCAAAAACATTCAGTACTTC. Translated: CASSPTGAKNIQYF.

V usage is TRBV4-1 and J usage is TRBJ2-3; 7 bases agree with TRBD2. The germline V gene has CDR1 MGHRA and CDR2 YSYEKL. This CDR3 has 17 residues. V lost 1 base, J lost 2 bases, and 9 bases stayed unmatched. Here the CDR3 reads CASSQGGGRRVTDTQYF. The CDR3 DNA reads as TGCGCCAGCAGCCAAGGGGGAGGGCGGAGGGTCACAGATACGCAGTATTTT.

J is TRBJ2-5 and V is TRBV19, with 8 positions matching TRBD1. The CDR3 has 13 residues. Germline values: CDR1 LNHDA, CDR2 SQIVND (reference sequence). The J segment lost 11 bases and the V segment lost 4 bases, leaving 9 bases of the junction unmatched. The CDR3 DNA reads TGTGCCAGTAGTAACGGACAGGGTGGAGAGCAGTACTTC. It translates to CASSNGQGGEQYF.

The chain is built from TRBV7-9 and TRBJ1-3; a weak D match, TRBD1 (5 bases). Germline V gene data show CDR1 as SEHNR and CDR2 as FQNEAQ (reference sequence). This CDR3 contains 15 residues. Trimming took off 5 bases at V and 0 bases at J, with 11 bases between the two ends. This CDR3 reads CASSQGTDSGNTIYF. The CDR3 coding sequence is TGTGCCAGCAGCCAAGGGACGGACTCTGGAAACACCATATATTTT.

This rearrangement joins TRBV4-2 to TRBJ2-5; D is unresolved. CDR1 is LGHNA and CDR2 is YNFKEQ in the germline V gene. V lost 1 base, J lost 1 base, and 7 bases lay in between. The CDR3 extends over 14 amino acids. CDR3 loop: CASSQGQTQETQYF. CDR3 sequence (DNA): TGTGCCAGCAGCCAAGGGCAGACCCAAGAGACCCAGTACTTC.

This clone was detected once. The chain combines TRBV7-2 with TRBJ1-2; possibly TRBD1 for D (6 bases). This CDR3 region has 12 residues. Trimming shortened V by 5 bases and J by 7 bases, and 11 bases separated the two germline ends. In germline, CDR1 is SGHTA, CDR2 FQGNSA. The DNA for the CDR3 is TGTGCCAGCAGCCCAGGGGTGGGTGGCTACACCTTC. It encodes CASSPGVGGYTF.

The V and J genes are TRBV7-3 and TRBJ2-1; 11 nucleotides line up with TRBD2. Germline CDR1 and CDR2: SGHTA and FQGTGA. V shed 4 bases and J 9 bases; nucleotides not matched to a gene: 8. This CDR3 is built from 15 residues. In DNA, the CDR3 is TGTGCCAGCAGCTCCCAGACCGGGACTAGCGGTGAGCAGTTCTTC. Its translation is CASSSQTGTSGEQFF. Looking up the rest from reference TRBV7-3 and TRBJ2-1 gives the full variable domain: GAGVSQTPSNKVTEKGKYVELRCDPISGHTALYWYRQSLGQGPEFLIYFQGTGAADDSGLPNDRFFAVRPEGSVSTLKIQRTERGDSAVYLCASSSQTGTSGEQFFGPGTRLTVL.

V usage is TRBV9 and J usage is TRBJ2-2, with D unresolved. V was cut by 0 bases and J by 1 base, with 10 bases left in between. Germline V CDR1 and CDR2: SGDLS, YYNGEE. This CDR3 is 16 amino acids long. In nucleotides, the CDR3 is TGTGCCAGCAGCGTAGGAGGTCTGTTGAACACCGGGGAGCTGTTTTTT. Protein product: CASSVGGLLNTGELFF. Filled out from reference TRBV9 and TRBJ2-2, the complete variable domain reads DSGVTQTPKHLITATGQRVTLRCSPRSGDLSVYWYQQSLDQGLQFLIQYYNGEERAKGNILERFSAQQFPDLHSELNLSSLELGDSALYFCASSVGGLLNTGELFFGEGSRLTVL.

CDR3 DNA sequence: TGTGCCATCAGCCCAGCTACGGTATACGAGCAGTACTTC. Translation: CAISPATVYEQYF. V usage is TRBV10-3 and J usage is TRBJ2-5, with unresolved D. Judging by the DNA end, TRBJ2-7 fits better; the J call may be wrong. The length of the CDR3 is 13 residues. From germline, CDR1 is ENHRY and CDR2 SYGVKD.

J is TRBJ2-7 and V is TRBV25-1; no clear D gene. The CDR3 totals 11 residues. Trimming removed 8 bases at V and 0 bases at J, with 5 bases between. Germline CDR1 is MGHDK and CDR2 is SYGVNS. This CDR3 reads CASSYSYEQYF. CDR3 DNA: TGTGCCAGCTCCTACTCCTACGAGCAGTACTTC.

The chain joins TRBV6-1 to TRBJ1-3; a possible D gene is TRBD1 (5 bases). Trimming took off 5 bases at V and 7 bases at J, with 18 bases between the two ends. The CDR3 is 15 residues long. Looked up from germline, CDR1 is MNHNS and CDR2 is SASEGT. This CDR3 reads CASSWTHEAGNTIYF. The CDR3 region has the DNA TGTGCCAGCAGTTGGACACATGAGGCCGGGAACACCATATATTTT.

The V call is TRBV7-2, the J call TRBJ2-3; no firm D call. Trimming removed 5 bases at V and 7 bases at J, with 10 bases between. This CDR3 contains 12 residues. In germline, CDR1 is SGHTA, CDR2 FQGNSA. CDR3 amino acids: CASSPDLYTQYF. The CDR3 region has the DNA TGTGCCAGCAGCCCAGACTTATATACGCAGTATTTT.

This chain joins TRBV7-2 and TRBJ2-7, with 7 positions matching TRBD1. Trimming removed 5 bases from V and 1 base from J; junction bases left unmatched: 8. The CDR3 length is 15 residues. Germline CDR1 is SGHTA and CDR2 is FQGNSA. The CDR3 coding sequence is TGTGCCAGCAGCAGGGACAGCCTTGCATCCTACGAGCAGTACTTC. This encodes CASSRDSLASYEQYF.

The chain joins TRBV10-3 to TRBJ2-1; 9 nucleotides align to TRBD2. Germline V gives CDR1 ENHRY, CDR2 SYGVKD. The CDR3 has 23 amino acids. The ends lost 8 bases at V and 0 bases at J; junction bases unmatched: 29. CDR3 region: CAIQTVGTSRRADRNSSYNEQFF. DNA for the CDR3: TGTGCCATCCAGACCGTAGGGACTAGCCGAAGAGCCGACCGAAATAGCTCCTACAATGAGCAGTTCTTC.